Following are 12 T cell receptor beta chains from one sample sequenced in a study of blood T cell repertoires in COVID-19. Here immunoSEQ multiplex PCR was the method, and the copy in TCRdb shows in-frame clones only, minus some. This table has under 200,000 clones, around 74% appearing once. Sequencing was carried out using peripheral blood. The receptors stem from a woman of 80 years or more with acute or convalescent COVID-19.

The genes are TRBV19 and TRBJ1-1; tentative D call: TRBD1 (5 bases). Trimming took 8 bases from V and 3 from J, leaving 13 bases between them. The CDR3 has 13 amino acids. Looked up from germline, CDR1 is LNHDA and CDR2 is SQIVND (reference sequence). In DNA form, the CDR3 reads TGTGCCAGTCTTCCGCGGGGGGACACTGAAGCTTTCTTT. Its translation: CASLPRGDTEAFF.

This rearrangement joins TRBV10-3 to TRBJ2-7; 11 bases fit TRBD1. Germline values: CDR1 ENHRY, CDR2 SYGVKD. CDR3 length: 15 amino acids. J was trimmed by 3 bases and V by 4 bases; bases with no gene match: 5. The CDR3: CAISGDRGGLYEQYF. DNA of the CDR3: TGTGCCATCAGTGGGGACAGGGGGGGGCTCTACGAGCAGTACTTC.

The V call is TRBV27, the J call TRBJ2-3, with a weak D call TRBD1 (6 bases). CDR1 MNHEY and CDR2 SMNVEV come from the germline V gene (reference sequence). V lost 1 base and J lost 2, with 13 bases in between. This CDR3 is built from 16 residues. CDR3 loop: CASSLYVGASTDTQYF. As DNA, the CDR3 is TGTGCCAGCAGTTTATATGTGGGGGCCTCCACAGATACGCAGTATTTT.

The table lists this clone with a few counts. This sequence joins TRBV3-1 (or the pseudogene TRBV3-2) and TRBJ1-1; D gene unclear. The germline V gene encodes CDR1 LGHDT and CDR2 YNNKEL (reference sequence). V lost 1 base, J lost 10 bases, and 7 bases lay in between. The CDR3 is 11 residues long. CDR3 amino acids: CASSQGSGAFF. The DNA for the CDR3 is TGTGCCAGCAGCCAAGGTTCGGGAGCTTTCTTT.

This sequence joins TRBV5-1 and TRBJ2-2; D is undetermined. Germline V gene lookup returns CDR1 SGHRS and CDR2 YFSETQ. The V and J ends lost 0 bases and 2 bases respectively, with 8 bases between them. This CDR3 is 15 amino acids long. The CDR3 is CASSLASGNTGELFF. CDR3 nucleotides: TGCGCCAGCAGCTTGGCCTCCGGTAACACCGGGGAGCTGTTTTTT.

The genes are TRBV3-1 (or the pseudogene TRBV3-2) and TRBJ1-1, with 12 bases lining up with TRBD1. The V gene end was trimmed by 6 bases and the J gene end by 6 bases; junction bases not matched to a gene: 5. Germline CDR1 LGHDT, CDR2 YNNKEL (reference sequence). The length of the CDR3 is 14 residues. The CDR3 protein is CASSWGQGAPEAFF. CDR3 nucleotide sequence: TGTGCCAGCAGTTGGGGACAGGGGGCCCCTGAAGCTTTCTTT.

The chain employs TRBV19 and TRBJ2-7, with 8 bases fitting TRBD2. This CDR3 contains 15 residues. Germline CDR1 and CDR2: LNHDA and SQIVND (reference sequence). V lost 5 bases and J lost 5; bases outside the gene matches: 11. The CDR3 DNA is TGTGCCAGTAGTTCCACTAGCGGTCCTTTCGACGAGCAGTACTTC. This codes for CASSSTSGPFDEQYF.

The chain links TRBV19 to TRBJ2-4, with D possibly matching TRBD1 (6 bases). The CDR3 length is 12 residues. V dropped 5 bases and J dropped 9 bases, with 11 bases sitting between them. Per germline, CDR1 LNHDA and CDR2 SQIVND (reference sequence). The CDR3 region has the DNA TGTGCCAGTAGTCCGGACAGAAGCATTCAGTACTTC. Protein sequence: CASSPDRSIQYF.

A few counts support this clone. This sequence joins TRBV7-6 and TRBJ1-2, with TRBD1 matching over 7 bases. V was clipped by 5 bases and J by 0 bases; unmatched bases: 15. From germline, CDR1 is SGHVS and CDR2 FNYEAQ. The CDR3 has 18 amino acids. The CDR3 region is CASSPFLGQRNPNYGYTF. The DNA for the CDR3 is TGTGCCAGCAGCCCTTTTTTGGGACAGAGAAACCCTAACTATGGCTACACCTTC.

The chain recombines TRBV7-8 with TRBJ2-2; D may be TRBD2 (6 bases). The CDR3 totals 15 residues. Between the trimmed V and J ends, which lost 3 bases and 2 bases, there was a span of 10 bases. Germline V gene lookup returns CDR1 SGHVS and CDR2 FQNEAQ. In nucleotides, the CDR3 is TGTGCCAGCAGCTTTAGACTAGGCAACACCGGGGAGCTGTTTTTT. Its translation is CASSFRLGNTGELFF.

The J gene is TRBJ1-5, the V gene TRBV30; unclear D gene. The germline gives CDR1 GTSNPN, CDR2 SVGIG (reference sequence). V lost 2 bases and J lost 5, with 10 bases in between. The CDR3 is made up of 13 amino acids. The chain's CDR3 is CAWSQRDYQPQHF. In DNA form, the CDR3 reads TGTGCCTGGAGTCAGAGGGATTATCAGCCCCAGCATTTT.

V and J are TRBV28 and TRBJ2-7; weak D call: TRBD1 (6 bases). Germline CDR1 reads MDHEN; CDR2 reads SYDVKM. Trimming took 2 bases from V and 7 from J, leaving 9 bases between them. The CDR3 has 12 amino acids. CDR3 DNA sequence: TGTGCCAGCAGTTTAGGGACAATTGAGCAGTACTTC. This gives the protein CASSLGTIEQYF.